A selection of T cell receptor beta chains follows, all from one sample in a study of shared clonotypes between healthy human individuals. Libraries were prepared by immunoSEQ multiplex PCR; TCRdb keeps only in-frame clonotypes and omits some of them. This sample yields a few million clones, of which 85% to 95% are seen a single time; 0.3% to 0.4% belongs to the top ten. The sequencing input was naive CD4+ T cells from PBMCs. Receptors were obtained from a man between 18 and 29 years old in good health. Some clones in this sample may be carry-over from other donors' samples. Both conserved end residues are part of each CDR3. Each record gives: J gene, D gene, V gene, clone size, CDR3 protein, CDR3 DNA. The D gene is left open where the match is weak. Not every row has a clone size; where given, it reads once, few, many or a size class.

J: TRBJ2-7; D: -; V: TRBV18; size: -; CDR3: CASSLTGGLNEQYF; DNA: TGTGCCAGCTCACTGACTGGGGGCCTGAACGAGCAGTACTTC
J: TRBJ2-2; D: -; V: TRBV18; size: -; CDR3: CASSPRGRTGELFF; DNA: TGTGCCAGCTCACCTCGGGGACGCACCGGGGAGCTGTTTTTT
J: TRBJ2-2; D: -; V: TRBV28; size: -; CDR3: CASSTHGPHATGELFF; DNA: TGTGCCAGCAGTACCCACGGGCCCCATGCGACCGGGGAGCTGTTTTTT
J: TRBJ2-1; D: -; V: TRBV7-9; size: -; CDR3: CASSFYLGIRDNEQFF; DNA: TGTGCCAGCAGCTTCTACTTGGGGATTCGGGACAATGAGCAGTTCTTC
J: TRBJ1-1; D: -; V: TRBV5-1; size: -; CDR3: CASSPDRPNTEAFF; DNA: TGCGCCAGCAGCCCTGACAGGCCGAACACTGAAGCTTTCTTT
J: TRBJ1-1; D: -; V: TRBV18; size: once; CDR3: CASSPGPRTEAFF; DNA: TGTGCCAGCTCACCGGGACCGAGGACTGAAGCTTTCTTT
J: TRBJ2-7; D: -; V: TRBV27; size: -; CDR3: CASSSAPGRGFYEQYF; DNA: TGTGCCAGCAGTTCGGCCCCGGGTAGGGGCTTCTACGAGCAGTACTTC
J: TRBJ2-1; D: -; V: TRBV5-1; size: -; CDR3: CASSFYVTYNEQFF; DNA: TGCGCCAGCAGTTTCTACGTGACCTACAATGAGCAGTTCTTC
J: TRBJ2-2; D: -; V: TRBV5-1; size: once; CDR3: CASSSVEGYGELFF; DNA: TGCGCCAGCAGCTCGGTTGAAGGATACGGGGAGCTGTTTTTT
J: TRBJ1-1; D: -; V: TRBV14; size: -; CDR3: CASARGGMNTEAFF; DNA: TGTGCCAGCGCAAGGGGGGGTATGAACACTGAAGCTTTCTTT
J: TRBJ2-5; D: -; V: TRBV9; size: -; CDR3: CASSVAQGFQETQYF; DNA: TGTGCCAGCAGCGTAGCTCAAGGGTTCCAAGAGACCCAGTACTTC
J: TRBJ2-1; D: TRBD2; V: TRBV11-3; size: -; CDR3: CASSKLAGGPNEQFF; DNA: TGTGCCAGCAGCAAGCTAGCGGGAGGGCCAAATGAGCAGTTCTTC
J: TRBJ2-1; D: TRBD2; V: TRBV5-1; size: -; CDR3: CASSLREGHSEQFF; DNA: TGCGCCAGCAGCTTACGGGAGGGCCACTCTGAGCAGTTCTTC
J: TRBJ2-7; D: -; V: TRBV19; size: -; CDR3: CASSIITGGNDEQYF; DNA: TGTGCCAGTAGTATCATCACAGGCGGCAATGACGAGCAGTACTTC
J: TRBJ2-5; D: -; V: TRBV7-6; size: -; CDR3: CASSLRLVETQYF; DNA: TGTGCCAGCAGCTTAAGACTAGTGGAGACCCAGTACTTC
J: TRBJ2-4; D: TRBD1; V: TRBV30; size: once; CDR3: CAWRKQGGDLQYF; DNA: TGTGCCTGGAGGAAACAGGGGGGAGACCTTCAGTACTTC
J: TRBJ2-5; D: TRBD2; V: TRBV2; size: -; CDR3: CASTFLAGREETQYF; DNA: TGTGCCAGCACCTTCCTAGCGGGGAGAGAAGAGACCCAGTACTTC
J: TRBJ2-1; D: -; V: TRBV28; size: -; CDR3: CASSSKREQFF; DNA: TGTGCCAGCAGCAGTAAGCGGGAGCAGTTCTTC
J: TRBJ2-3; D: TRBD2; V: TRBV5-6; size: -; CDR3: CASSLGLAGADTQYF; DNA: TGTGCCAGCAGCTTGGGGCTAGCGGGCGCAGATACGCAGTATTTT
J: TRBJ1-5; D: TRBD1; V: TRBV6-1; size: -; CDR3: CASKWDRGSQPQHF; DNA: TGTGCCTCCAAGTGGGACAGGGGGAGCCAGCCCCAGCATTTT
J: TRBJ1-5; D: -; V: TRBV25-1; size: once; CDR3: CASSAGSGVQPQHF; DNA: TGTGCCAGCAGTGCAGGGTCCGGGGTCCAGCCCCAGCATTTT
J: TRBJ2-7; D: -; V: TRBV27; size: -; CDR3: CASSSNGEQYF; DNA: TGTGCCAGCAGTTCTAATGGGGAGCAGTACTTC
J: TRBJ2-3; D: -; V: TRBV7-9; size: -; CDR3: CASSRNADTQYF; DNA: TGTGCCAGCAGCCGAAACGCAGATACGCAGTATTTT
J: TRBJ1-6; D: -; V: TRBV2; size: once; CDR3: CASSEPRENNSPLHF; DNA: TGTGCCAGCAGTGAGCCCAGGGAAAATAATTCACCCCTCCACTTT
J: TRBJ2-5; D: -; V: TRBV7-3; size: -; CDR3: CASSFRYQETQYF; DNA: TGTGCCAGCAGTTTTCGGTACCAAGAGACCCAGTACTTC
J: TRBJ1-6; D: -; V: TRBV6-5; size: -; CDR3: CASTPSLGGSPLHF; DNA: TGTGCCAGCACCCCGTCCCTAGGCGGATCACCCCTCCACTTT
J: TRBJ2-1; D: -; V: TRBV4-2; size: -; CDR3: CASSRGGREFNEQFF; DNA: TGTGCCAGCAGCCGAGGCGGTAGGGAGTTCAATGAGCAGTTCTTC
J: TRBJ1-2; D: -; V: TRBV7-8; size: -; CDR3: CASSLEQYGYTF; DNA: TGTGCCAGCAGCTTAGAACAGTATGGCTACACCTTC
J: TRBJ1-2; D: -; V: TRBV6-5; size: -; CDR3: CASSYSPQSYGYTF; DNA: TGTGCCAGCAGTTACTCGCCACAGTCGTATGGCTACACCTTC
J: TRBJ1-5; D: TRBD1; V: TRBV27; size: -; CDR3: CASSPSRQGASNQPQHF; DNA: TGTGCCAGCAGTCCCTCCCGACAGGGGGCTAGCAATCAGCCCCAGCATTTT
J: TRBJ2-5; D: -; V: TRBV6-1; size: -; CDR3: CASSSDLQETQYF; DNA: TGTGCCAGCAGTTCAGACCTTCAAGAGACCCAGTACTTC
J: TRBJ2-1; D: TRBD2; V: TRBV7-2; size: -; CDR3: CASLPLSGTSDEQFF; DNA: TGTGCCAGCCTCCCCTTGAGCGGGACTTCCGATGAGCAGTTCTTC
J: TRBJ2-3; D: -; V: TRBV18; size: -; CDR3: CASSPAWVTTDTQYF; DNA: TGTGCCAGCTCACCAGCATGGGTCACCACAGATACGCAGTATTTT
J: TRBJ2-3; D: TRBD2; V: TRBV4-3; size: -; CDR3: CASSQRLAGGPSRDTQYF; DNA: TGCGCCAGCAGCCAACGGCTAGCGGGAGGGCCCAGTAGAGATACGCAGTATTTT
J: TRBJ1-1; D: -; V: TRBV10-1; size: -; CDR3: CASSESPGRGDTEAFF; DNA: TGCGCCAGCAGTGAGTCTCCGGGGAGGGGAGACACTGAAGCTTTCTTT
J: TRBJ1-1; D: -; V: TRBV2; size: -; CDR3: CASMSGVDSEAFF; DNA: TGTGCCAGCATGTCCGGGGTAGACAGTGAAGCTTTCTTT
J: TRBJ1-4; D: -; V: TRBV7-2; size: -; CDR3: CASSPAGAREKLFF; DNA: TGTGCCAGCAGCCCAGCCGGGGCACGGGAAAAACTGTTTTTT
J: TRBJ1-2; D: -; V: TRBV29-1; size: -; CDR3: CSVGTLRADYGYTF; DNA: TGCAGCGTTGGGACTTTGAGGGCGGACTATGGCTACACCTTC
J: TRBJ1-1; D: TRBD1; V: TRBV30; size: -; CDR3: CAWAGTGRTEAFF; DNA: TGTGCCTGGGCCGGGACAGGACGCACTGAAGCTTTCTTT
J: TRBJ1-1; D: -; V: TRBV6-6; size: few; CDR3: CASRPGSDYTEAFF; DNA: TGTGCCAGCAGGCCAGGCAGCGATTATACCGAAGCTTTCTTT
J: TRBJ2-5; D: -; V: TRBV19; size: -; CDR3: CASSIRGTQETQYF; DNA: TGTGCCAGTAGTATCCGGGGGACCCAAGAGACCCAGTACTTC
J: TRBJ2-7; D: TRBD2; V: TRBV27; size: once; CDR3: CASRRGLAGGRGEQYF; DNA: TGTGCCAGCAGGCGGGGACTAGCGGGAGGAAGGGGAGAGCAGTACTTC
J: TRBJ1-3; D: -; V: TRBV28; size: -; CDR3: CAGQTVGVSGNTIYF; DNA: TGTGCCGGCCAGACAGTCGGGGTTTCTGGAAACACCATATATTTT